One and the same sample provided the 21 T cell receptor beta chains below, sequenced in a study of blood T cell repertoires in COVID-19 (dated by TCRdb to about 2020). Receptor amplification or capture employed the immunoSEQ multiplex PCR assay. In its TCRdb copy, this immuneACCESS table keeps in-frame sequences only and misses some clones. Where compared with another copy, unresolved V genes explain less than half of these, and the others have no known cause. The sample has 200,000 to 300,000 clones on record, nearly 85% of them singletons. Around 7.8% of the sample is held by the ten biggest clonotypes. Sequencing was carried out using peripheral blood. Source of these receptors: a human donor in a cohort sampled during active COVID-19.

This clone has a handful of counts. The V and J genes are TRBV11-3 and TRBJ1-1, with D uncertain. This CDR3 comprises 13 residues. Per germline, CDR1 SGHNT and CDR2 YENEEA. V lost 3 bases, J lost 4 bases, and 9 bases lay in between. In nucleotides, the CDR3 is TGTGCCAGCAGCTTTAGAACCACCACTGAAGCTTTCTTT. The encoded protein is CASSFRTTTEAFF.

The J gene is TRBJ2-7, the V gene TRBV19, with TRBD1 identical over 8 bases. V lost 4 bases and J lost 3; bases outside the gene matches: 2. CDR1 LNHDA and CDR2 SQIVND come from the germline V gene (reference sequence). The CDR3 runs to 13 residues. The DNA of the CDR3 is TGTGCCAGTAGTACCGACAGGGGCTACGAGCAGTACTTC. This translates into CASSTDRGYEQYF.

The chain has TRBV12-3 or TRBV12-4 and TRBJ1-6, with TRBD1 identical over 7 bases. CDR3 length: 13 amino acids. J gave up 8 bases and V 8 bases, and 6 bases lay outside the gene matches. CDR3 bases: TGTGCCAGCCTAGGGGGCGGAGATTCACCCCTCCACTTT. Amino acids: CASLGGGDSPLHF.

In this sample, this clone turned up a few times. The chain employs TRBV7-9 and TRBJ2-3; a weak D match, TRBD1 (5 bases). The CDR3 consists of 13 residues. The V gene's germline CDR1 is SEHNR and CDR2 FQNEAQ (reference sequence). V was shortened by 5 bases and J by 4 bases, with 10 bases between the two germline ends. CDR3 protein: CASSPKGPDTQYF. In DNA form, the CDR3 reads TGTGCCAGCAGCCCTAAGGGGCCAGATACGCAGTATTTT.

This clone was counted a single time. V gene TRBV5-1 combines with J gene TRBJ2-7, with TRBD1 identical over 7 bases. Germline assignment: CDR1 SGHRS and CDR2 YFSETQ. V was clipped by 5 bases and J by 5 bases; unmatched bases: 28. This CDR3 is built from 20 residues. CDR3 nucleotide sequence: TGCGCCAGCAGAGACCCGAAAGCCCAGGGACAGAACATTTTAAGAAACGAGCAGTACTTC. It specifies CASRDPKAQGQNILRNEQYF.

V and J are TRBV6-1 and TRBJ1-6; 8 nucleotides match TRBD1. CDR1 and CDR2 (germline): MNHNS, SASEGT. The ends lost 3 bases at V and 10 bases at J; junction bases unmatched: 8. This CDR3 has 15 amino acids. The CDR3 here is CASSEGTGKTSPLHF. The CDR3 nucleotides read TGTGCCAGCAGTGAGGGGACAGGAAAAACCTCACCCCTCCACTTT.

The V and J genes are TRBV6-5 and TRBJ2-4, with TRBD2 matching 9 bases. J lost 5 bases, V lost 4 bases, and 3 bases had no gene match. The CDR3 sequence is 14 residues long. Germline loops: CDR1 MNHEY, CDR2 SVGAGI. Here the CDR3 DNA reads TGTGCCAGCAGTTTTAGCGGGAGTCAAAACATTCAGTACTTC. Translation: CASSFSGSQNIQYF.

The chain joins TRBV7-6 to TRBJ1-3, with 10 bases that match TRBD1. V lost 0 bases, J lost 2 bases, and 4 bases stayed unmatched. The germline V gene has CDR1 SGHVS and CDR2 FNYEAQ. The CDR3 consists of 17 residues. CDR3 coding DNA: TGTGCCAGCAGCTTAGCGCTCGGGACAGGGGCTGGAAACACCATATATTTT. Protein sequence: CASSLALGTGAGNTIYF.

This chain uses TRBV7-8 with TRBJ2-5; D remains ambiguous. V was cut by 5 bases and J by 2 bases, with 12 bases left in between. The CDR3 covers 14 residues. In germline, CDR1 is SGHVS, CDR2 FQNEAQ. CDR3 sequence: CASSPTGFQETQYF. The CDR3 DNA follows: TGTGCCAGCAGCCCGACTGGGTTTCAAGAGACCCAGTACTTC.

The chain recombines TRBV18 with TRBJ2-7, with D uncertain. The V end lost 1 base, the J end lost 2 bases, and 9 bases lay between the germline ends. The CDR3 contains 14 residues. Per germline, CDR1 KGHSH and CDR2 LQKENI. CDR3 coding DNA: TGTGCCAGCTCACCACGGCAGGATACCTACGAGCAGTACTTC. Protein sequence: CASSPRQDTYEQYF.

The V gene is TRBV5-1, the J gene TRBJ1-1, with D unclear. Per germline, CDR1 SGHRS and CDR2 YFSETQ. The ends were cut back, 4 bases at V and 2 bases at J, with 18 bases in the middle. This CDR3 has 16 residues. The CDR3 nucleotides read TGCGCCAGCAGCCCCTCCCCAACGACTGACAACACTGAAGCTTTCTTT. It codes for CASSPSPTTDNTEAFF.

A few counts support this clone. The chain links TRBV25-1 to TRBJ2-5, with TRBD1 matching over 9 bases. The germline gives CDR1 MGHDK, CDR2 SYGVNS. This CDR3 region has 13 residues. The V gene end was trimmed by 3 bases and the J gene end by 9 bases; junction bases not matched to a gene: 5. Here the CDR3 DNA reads TGTGCCAGCAGTGACACAGGGGGCTGGGCCCAGTACTTC. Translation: CASSDTGGWAQYF.

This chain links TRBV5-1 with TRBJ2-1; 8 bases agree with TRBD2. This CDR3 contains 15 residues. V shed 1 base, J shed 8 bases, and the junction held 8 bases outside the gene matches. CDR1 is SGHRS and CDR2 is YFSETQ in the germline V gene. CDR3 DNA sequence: TGCGCCAGCAGCTTGAGGGGACTAGGATGGGATGAGCAGTTCTTC. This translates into CASSLRGLGWDEQFF.

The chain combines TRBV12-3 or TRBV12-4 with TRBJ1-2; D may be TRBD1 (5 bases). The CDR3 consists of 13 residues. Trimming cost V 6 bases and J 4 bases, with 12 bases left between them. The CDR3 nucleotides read TGTGCCAGCAGCCAAAGGGGCCTCTATGGCTACACCTTC. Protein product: CASSQRGLYGYTF.

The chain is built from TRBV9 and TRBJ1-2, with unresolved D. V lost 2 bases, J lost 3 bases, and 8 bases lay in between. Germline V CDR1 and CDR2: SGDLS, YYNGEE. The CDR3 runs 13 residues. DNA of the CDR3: TGTGCCAGCAGCGTTAGTTTCTACTATGGCTACACCTTC. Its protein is CASSVSFYYGYTF.

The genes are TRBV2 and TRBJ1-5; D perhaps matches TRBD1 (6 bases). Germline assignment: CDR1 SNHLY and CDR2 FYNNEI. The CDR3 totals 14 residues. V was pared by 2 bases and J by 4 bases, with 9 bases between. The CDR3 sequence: CASSELQGNQPQHF. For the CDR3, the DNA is TGTGCCAGCAGTGAATTACAGGGTAATCAGCCCCAGCATTTT.

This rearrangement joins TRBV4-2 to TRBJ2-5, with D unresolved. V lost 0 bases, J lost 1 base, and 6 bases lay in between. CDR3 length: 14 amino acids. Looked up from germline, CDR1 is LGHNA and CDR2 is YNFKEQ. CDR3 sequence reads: CASSQDTVQETQYF. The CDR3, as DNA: TGTGCCAGCAGCCAAGACACAGTCCAAGAGACCCAGTACTTC.

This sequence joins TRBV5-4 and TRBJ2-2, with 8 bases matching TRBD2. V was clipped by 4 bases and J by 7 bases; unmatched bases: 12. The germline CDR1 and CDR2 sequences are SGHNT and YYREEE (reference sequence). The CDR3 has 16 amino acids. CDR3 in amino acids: CASSPTSGDSLGELFF. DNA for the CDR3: TGTGCCAGCAGCCCCACTAGCGGAGACTCTCTCGGGGAGCTGTTTTTT.

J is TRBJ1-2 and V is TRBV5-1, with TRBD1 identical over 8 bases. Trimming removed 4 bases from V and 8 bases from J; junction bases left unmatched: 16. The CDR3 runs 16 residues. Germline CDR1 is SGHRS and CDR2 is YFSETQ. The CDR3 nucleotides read TGCGCCAGCAGCCGTGGGGGGTGGGACAGGTTTTCCGGCTACACCTTC. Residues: CASSRGGWDRFSGYTF. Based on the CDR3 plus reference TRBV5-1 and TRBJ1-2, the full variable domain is KAGVTQTPRYLIKTRGQQVTLSCSPISGHRSVSWYQQTPGQGLQFLFEYFSETQRNKGNFPGRFSGRQFSNSRSEMNVSTLELGDSALYLCASSRGGWDRFSGYTFGSGTRLTVV.

The CDR3 protein is CASSVGLAGRRNYEQYF. DNA for the CDR3: TGCGCCAGCAGCGTAGGACTAGCGGGTAGGAGAAACTACGAGCAGTACTTC. The rearrangement links TRBV5-1 to TRBJ2-7; 11 nucleotides line up with TRBD2. With V trimmed by 4 bases and J by 3 bases, 12 bases remained unmatched. The CDR3 is 17 residues long. Germline V gene data show CDR1 as SGHRS and CDR2 as YFSETQ.

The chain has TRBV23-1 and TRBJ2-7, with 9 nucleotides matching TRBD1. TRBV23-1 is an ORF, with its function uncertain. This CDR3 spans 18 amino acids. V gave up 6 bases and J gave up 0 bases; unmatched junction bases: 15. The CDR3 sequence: CASSLEGQGPLYSYEQYF. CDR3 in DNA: TGCGCCAGCAGCCTCGAGGGACAGGGTCCGTTGTACTCCTACGAGCAGTACTTC.